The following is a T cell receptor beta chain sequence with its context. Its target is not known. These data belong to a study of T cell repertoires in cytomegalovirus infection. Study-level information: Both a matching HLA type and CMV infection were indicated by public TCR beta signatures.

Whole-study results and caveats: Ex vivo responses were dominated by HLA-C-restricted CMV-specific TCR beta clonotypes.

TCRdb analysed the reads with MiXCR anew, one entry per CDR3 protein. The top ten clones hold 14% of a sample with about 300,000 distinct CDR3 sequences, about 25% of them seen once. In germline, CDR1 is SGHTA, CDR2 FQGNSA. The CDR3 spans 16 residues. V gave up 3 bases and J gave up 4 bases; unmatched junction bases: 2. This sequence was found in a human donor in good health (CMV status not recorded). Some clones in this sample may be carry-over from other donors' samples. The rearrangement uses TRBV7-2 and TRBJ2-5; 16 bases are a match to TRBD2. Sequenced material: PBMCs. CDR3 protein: CASSFGTSGRGETQYF. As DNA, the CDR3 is TGTGCCAGCAGCTTCGGGACTAGCGGGAGGGGAGAGACCCAGTACTTC. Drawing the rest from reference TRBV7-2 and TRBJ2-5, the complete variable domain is GAGVSQSPSNKVTEKGKDVELRCDPISGHTALYWYRQSLGQGLEFLIYFQGNSAPDKSGLPSDRFSAERTGGSVSTLTIQRTQQEDSAVYLCASSFGTSGRGETQYFGPGTRLLVL.